A selection of T cell receptor beta chains follows, all from one sample in a study of blood T cell repertoires in COVID-19. The repertoire was sequenced with immunoSEQ multiplex PCR; TCRdb's copy has only in-frame clones and lacks some. The data contain about 380,000 clones, roughly 90% of them singletons. Sequenced material: peripheral blood. Source of these receptors: a man aged 18-30 years with active or convalescent COVID-19. Each CDR3 is given with its conserved first and last residue. The order of the fields is CDR3 length, D gene, J gene, V gene, clone size, CDR3 protein, CDR3 DNA. D genes are given only for firm matches. Not every row has a clone size; where given, it reads once, few, many or a size class.

20	TRBD2	TRBJ2-6	TRBV7-6	NA	CASSLEPLAGGFSGANVLTF	TGTGCCAGCAGCTTAGAGCCCCTAGCGGGGGGGTTCTCTGGGGCCAACGTGCTGACTTTC
16	TRBD2	TRBJ2-3	TRBV7-2	NA	CASSPRLAESTDTQYF	TGTGCCAGCAGCCCTCGACTAGCGGAGAGCACAGATACGCAGTATTTT
13	NA	TRBJ1-2	TRBV7-9	NA	CASSQNREPDYTF	TGTGCCAGCAGCCAGAACAGGGAGCCCGACTACACCTTC
15	NA	TRBJ2-3	TRBV19	NA	CASSIRTASTDTQYF	TGTGCCAGTAGTATACGGACAGCTAGCACAGATACGCAGTATTTT
17	TRBD1	TRBJ1-2	TRBV18	NA	CASSPGGPDRVLYGYTF	TGTGCCAGCTCACCTGGAGGACCTGACAGGGTTCTCTATGGCTACACCTTC
11	NA	TRBJ1-2	TRBV21-1	NA	CASLDRGGYTF	TGTGCCAGCCTTGACAGGGGAGGCTACACCTTC
13	NA	TRBJ2-2	TRBV5-5	NA	CASRLTVTGELFF	TGTGCCAGCAGATTGACGGTTACCGGGGAGCTGTTTTTT
14	NA	TRBJ1-5	TRBV24-1	NA	CATSAAGGNQPQHF	TGTGCCACCAGTGCGGCAGGGGGCAATCAGCCCCAGCATTTT
13	TRBD1	TRBJ1-4	TRBV7-9	NA	CASSRQGYEKLFF	TGTGCCAGCAGCCGACAGGGTTATGAAAAACTGTTTTTT
13	NA	TRBJ1-2	TRBV18	NA	CASSGSREYGYTF	TGTGCCAGCTCAGGGTCTCGGGAATATGGCTACACCTTC
16	TRBD1	TRBJ2-6	TRBV18	once	CASSSLRGSGANVLTF	TGTGCCAGCTCATCACTCAGGGGGTCTGGGGCCAACGTCCTGACTTTC
15	TRBD2	TRBJ2-1	TRBV29-1	NA	CSVQRSAGGGNEQFF	TGCAGCGTTCAAAGAAGCGCGGGAGGAGGTAATGAGCAGTTCTTC
15	NA	TRBJ2-1	TRBV21-1	NA	CASSPGGSYYNEQFF	TGTGCCAGCAGCCCCGGGGGGTCTTACTACAATGAGCAGTTCTTC
14	NA	TRBJ2-7	TRBV19	NA	CASSIGPGTYEQYF	TGTGCCAGTAGTATAGGTCCAGGAACCTACGAGCAGTACTTC
14	NA	TRBJ1-5	TRBV3-1/TRBV3-2	NA	CASSQGQLGQPQHF	TGTGCCAGCAGCCAAGGACAGCTTGGTCAGCCCCAGCATTTT
15	NA	TRBJ1-1	TRBV3-1/TRBV3-2	NA	CASSLHGVENTEAFF	TGTGCCAGCAGCTTGCACGGAGTGGAGAACACTGAAGCTTTCTTT
17	TRBD2	TRBJ2-1	TRBV14	NA	CASSGGLAGGSYNEQFF	TGTGCCAGCAGCGGGGGACTAGCGGGAGGGTCCTACAATGAGCAGTTCTTC
14	NA	TRBJ2-2	TRBV5-1	NA	CASSLAAATGELFF	TGCGCCAGCAGCTTGGCCGCGGCCACCGGGGAGCTGTTTTTT
15	NA	TRBJ2-7	TRBV7-2	NA	CASSRLRGEGYEQYF	TGTGCCAGCAGCCGTCTCAGGGGAGAGGGCTACGAGCAGTACTTC
12	NA	TRBJ2-2	TRBV6-2/TRBV6-3	NA	CASSYRGGELFF	TGTGCCAGCAGTTACAGGGGCGGGGAGCTGTTTTTT
13	NA	TRBJ2-1	TRBV6-2/TRBV6-3	NA	CASSLRGWDEQFF	TGTGCCAGCAGTTTAAGGGGATGGGATGAGCAGTTCTTC
15	NA	TRBJ2-1	TRBV19	NA	CASSIFAWGDNEQFF	TGTGCCAGTAGTATATTTGCATGGGGAGACAATGAGCAGTTCTTC
13	NA	TRBJ1-2	TRBV6-5	NA	CASSSDRYYGYTF	TGTGCCAGCAGCTCGGACAGATACTATGGCTACACCTTC
15	NA	TRBJ1-1	TRBV6-5	NA	CASRTSQVVNTEAFF	TGTGCCAGCAGGACCAGCCAGGTGGTGAACACTGAAGCTTTCTTT
15	NA	TRBJ2-6	TRBV9	NA	CASSSRLSGANVLTF	TGTGCCAGCAGCAGTAGGCTATCTGGGGCCAACGTGCTGACTTTC
10	NA	TRBJ2-1	TRBV29-1	NA	CSGEVNEQFF	TGCAGCGGAGAGGTTAATGAGCAGTTCTTC
17	TRBD1	TRBJ1-2	TRBV7-6	NA	CASSFYEGVQGACGYTF	TGTGCCAGCAGCTTTTACGAGGGGGTTCAGGGGGCTTGTGGCTACACCTTC
9	TRBD1	TRBJ2-1	TRBV2	NA	CAGGNEQFF	TGCGCAGGGGGCAATGAGCAGTTCTTC
15	TRBD1	TRBJ2-5	TRBV5-1	few	CASSLGTGGEETQYF	TGCGCCAGCAGCTTGGGGACAGGGGGAGAAGAGACCCAGTACTTC
18	TRBD1	TRBJ1-1	TRBV4-2	NA	CASSQDLRDRGLHTEAFF	TGTGCCAGCAGCCAAGATTTGCGGGACAGGGGGCTTCACACTGAAGCTTTCTTT
13	NA	TRBJ2-5	TRBV11-2	NA	CASSKTNQETQYF	TGTGCCAGCAGCAAGACAAACCAAGAGACCCAGTACTTC
14	TRBD2	TRBJ2-7	TRBV27	few	CASSFYSGTYEQYF	TGTGCCAGCAGTTTTTATAGCGGGACCTACGAGCAGTACTTC
15	TRBD2	TRBJ2-2	TRBV7-6	once	CASSPRERGTGELFF	TGTGCCAGCAGCCCCCGGGAGCGGGGGACCGGGGAGCTGTTTTTT
14	TRBD1	TRBJ2-3	TRBV7-3	NA	CASSLMTGTDTQYF	TGTGCCAGCAGCTTAATGACAGGGACAGATACGCAGTATTTT
13	NA	TRBJ1-6	TRBV6-6	NA	CASSYADGSPLHF	TGTGCCAGCAGTTATGCCGACGGGTCACCCCTCCACTTT
14	NA	TRBJ2-5	TRBV19	NA	CASSMSRRLAAQYF	TGTGCCAGTAGTATGTCCCGGCGGTTGGCTGCCCAGTACTTC
14	TRBD1	TRBJ2-5	TRBV24-1	once	CAISLTGGGETQYF	TGTGCCATCAGCCTAACAGGGGGTGGCGAGACCCAGTACTTC
16	TRBD1	TRBJ1-2	TRBV27	NA	CASSSSPGTGAYGYTF	TGTGCCAGCAGTTCCAGTCCCGGGACAGGGGCCTATGGCTACACCTTC
15	NA	TRBJ1-1	TRBV19	few	CASSIGGGVFTEAFF	TGTGCCAGTAGTATAGGAGGGGGGGTTTTCACTGAAGCTTTCTTT
15	NA	TRBJ2-2	TRBV2	NA	CASSERPRGTGELFF	TGTGCCAGCAGTGAAAGGCCTAGGGGGACCGGGGAGCTGTTTTTT
15	TRBD2	TRBJ2-1	TRBV7-2	few	CASRLQAGGRNEQFF	TGTGCCAGCAGACTCCAGGCGGGGGGGCGCAATGAGCAGTTCTTC
13	NA	TRBJ1-5	TRBV18	once	CASSPERNQPQHF	TGTGCCAGCTCACCGGAGCGGAATCAGCCCCAGCATTTT
16	NA	TRBJ1-6	TRBV7-8	once	CASSLYQGESNSPLHF	TGTGCCAGCAGCTTATACCAGGGTGAGAGCAACTCACCCCTCCACTTT
15	NA	TRBJ1-2	TRBV5-4	few	CASSFRGQSLRGYTF	TGTGCCAGCAGCTTTCGTGGACAGAGCCTCCGCGGCTACACCTTC
18	NA	TRBJ1-1	TRBV4-1	NA	CASSQDWGTPVGNTEAFF	TGCGCCAGCAGCCAAGATTGGGGGACACCCGTCGGGAACACTGAAGCTTTCTTT
13	NA	TRBJ1-2	TRBV30	NA	CAWIPGMEGGYTF	TGTGCCTGGATTCCAGGGATGGAAGGGGGCTACACCTTC
18	NA	TRBJ2-6	TRBV6-2/TRBV6-3	NA	CASSTPGVDSSGANVLTF	TGTGCCAGCAGCACCCCTGGGGTCGATAGCTCTGGGGCCAACGTGCTGACTTTC
15	NA	TRBJ1-5	TRBV6-5	few	CASSPPRSRGQPQHF	TGTGCCAGCAGTCCTCCGCGATCCCGGGGGCAGCCCCAGCATTTT
17	NA	TRBJ2-3	TRBV19	NA	CASSTTTGRVGTDTQYF	TGTGCCAGTAGTACAACGACAGGTCGAGTCGGGACAGATACGCAGTATTTT
18	TRBD1	TRBJ1-5	TRBV4-1	NA	CASSQGYGTGVSNQPQHF	TGCGCCAGCAGCCAAGGTTACGGGACAGGGGTGAGCAATCAGCCCCAGCATTTT
14	TRBD1	TRBJ2-7	TRBV7-2	NA	CASGRDRDSYEQYF	TGTGCCAGCGGCCGGGACAGGGACTCCTACGAGCAGTACTTC
14	NA	TRBJ2-5	TRBV28	NA	CASSLYFGEETQYF	TGTGCCAGCAGTTTGTATTTCGGAGAGGAGACCCAGTACTTC
14	NA	TRBJ2-2	TRBV19	NA	CASGRAAETGELFF	TGTGCCAGTGGTAGGGCAGCGGAGACCGGGGAGCTGTTTTTT
15	TRBD1	TRBJ2-7	TRBV28	NA	CASRSGTGMSYEQYF	TGTGCCAGCAGATCCGGGACAGGGATGTCCTACGAGCAGTACTTC